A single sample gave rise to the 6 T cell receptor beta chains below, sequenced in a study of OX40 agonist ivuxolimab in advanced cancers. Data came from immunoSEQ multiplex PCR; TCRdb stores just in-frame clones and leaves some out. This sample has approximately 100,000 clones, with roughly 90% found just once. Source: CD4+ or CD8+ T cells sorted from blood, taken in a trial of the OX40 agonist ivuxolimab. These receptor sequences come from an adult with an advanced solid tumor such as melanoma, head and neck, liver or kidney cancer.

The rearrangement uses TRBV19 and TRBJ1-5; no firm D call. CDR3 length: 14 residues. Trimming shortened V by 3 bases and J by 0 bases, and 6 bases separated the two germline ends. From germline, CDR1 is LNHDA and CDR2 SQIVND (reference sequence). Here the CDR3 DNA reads TGTGCCAGTAGTATCTTGGATAGCAATCAGCCCCAGCATTTT. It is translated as CASSILDSNQPQHF.

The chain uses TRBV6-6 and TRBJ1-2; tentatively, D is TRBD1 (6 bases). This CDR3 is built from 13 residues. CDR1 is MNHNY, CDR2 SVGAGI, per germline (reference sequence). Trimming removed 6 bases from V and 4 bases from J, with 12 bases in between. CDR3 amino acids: CASRGTTTYGYTF. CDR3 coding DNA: TGTGCCAGCAGGGGGACAACCACCTATGGCTACACCTTC.

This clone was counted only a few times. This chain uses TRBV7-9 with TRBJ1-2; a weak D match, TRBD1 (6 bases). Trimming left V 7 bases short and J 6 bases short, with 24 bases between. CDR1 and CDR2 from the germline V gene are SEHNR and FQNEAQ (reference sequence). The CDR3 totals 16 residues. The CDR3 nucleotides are TGTGCCAGCACCACCTCACGAGACAGGTACCGGGATGGCTACACCTTC. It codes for CASTTSRDRYRDGYTF. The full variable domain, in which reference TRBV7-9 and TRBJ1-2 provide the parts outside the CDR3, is DTGVSQNPRHKITKRGQNVTFRCDPISEHNRLYWYRQTLGQGPEFLTYFQNEAQLEKSRLLSDRFSAERPKGSFSTLEIQRTEQGDSAMYLCASTTSRDRYRDGYTFGSGTRLTVV.

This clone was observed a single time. The CDR3 nucleotides read TGTGCCAGCAGCCAGAGCGGATCCTACGAGCAGTACTTC. Translated: CASSQSGSYEQYF. The rearrangement links TRBV7-3 to TRBJ2-7; possibly TRBD2 for D (5 bases). Germline V CDR1 and CDR2: SGHTA, FQGTGA. V was pared by 5 bases and J by 1 base, with 9 bases between. CDR3 length equals 13 residues.

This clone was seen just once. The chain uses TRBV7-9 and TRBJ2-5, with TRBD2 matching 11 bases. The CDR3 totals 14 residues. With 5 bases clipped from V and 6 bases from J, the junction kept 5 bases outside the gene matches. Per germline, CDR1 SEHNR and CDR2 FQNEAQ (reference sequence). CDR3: CASSQTSGAQTQYF. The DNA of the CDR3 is TGTGCCAGCAGCCAGACTAGCGGGGCTCAGACCCAGTACTTC. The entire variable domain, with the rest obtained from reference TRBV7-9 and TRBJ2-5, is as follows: DTGVSQNPRHKITKRGQNVTFRCDPISEHNRLYWYRQTLGQGPEFLTYFQNEAQLEKSRLLSDRFSAERPKGSFSTLEIQRTEQGDSAMYLCASSQTSGAQTQYFGPGTRLLVL.

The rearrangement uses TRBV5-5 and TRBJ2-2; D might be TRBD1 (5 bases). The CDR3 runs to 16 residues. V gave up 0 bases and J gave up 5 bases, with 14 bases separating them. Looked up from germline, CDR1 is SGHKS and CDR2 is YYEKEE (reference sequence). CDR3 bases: TGTGCCAGCAGCTTGGTATCGGTGGGGCCGACCGGGGAGCTGTTTTTT. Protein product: CASSLVSVGPTGELFF.